This T cell receptor beta chain was recorded in a study of OX40 agonist ivuxolimab in advanced cancers. Repertoires were generated with immunoSEQ multiplex PCR, while TCRdb's copy carries only in-frame clones and drops some. The sample lists 52,000 or so clones, about four fifths occurring once. The CDR3 is made up of 16 amino acids. Trimming took 5 bases from V and 6 from J; bases not matched to a gene: 11. Germline-derived CDR1 and CDR2 are SGHTA and FQGNSA. The V gene is TRBV7-2, the J gene TRBJ2-7, with 12 bases fitting TRBD1. The specimen was CD4+ or CD8+ T cells sorted from blood, collected in a trial of the OX40 agonist ivuxolimab. The TCR was taken from an adult with an advanced solid tumor such as melanoma, head and neck, liver or kidney cancer. The CDR3 region has the DNA TGTGCCAGCAGCGAGGGACAGGGGGCAATACAGGGCGAGCAGTACTTC. It yields the protein CASSEGQGAIQGEQYF.